One sample yielded the 21 T cell receptor beta chains listed below, sequenced in a study of blood T cell repertoires in COVID-19. Clones were read by immunoSEQ multiplex PCR, and TCRdb kept only the in-frame ones, dropping some. The table has some 400,000 clones, around 87% seen once. Sequencing input: peripheral blood. The receptors originated from a woman in her thirties with COVID-19, enrolled during active disease.

This rearrangement joins TRBV6-1 to TRBJ1-6, with D possibly TRBD1 on 5 matching bases. CDR1 and CDR2 from the germline V gene are MNHNS and SASEGT. V gave up 2 bases and J gave up 6 bases, with 11 bases separating them. This CDR3 has 15 amino acids. The CDR3 protein is CASSESTGLNSPLHF. Written as DNA, the CDR3 is TGTGCCAGCAGTGAAAGTACAGGCCTTAATTCACCCCTCCACTTT.

J is TRBJ2-7 and V is TRBV6-5; 7 bases fit TRBD1. The germline CDR1 and CDR2 sequences are MNHEY and SVGAGI. CDR3 length: 14 amino acids. V lost 4 bases, J lost 5 bases, and 8 bases stayed unmatched. CDR3 DNA: TGTGCCAGCAGTTTTGACAGGGATGTGGACGAGCAGTACTTC. Translated, it gives CASSFDRDVDEQYF.

The chain employs TRBV18 and TRBJ2-7; 8 bases line up with TRBD1. V trimming: 3 bases; J trimming: 3 bases; junction bases outside the gene matches: 7. This CDR3 region has 15 residues. Germline values: CDR1 KGHSH, CDR2 LQKENI. CDR3 nucleotides: TGTGCCAGCTCACCTCAGACAGGGGTTGTCTACGAGCAGTACTTC. It translates to CASSPQTGVVYEQYF.

The V and J genes are TRBV30 and TRBJ2-7; 8 bases agree with TRBD1. Trimming removed 3 bases from V and 2 bases from J; junction bases left unmatched: 9. The V gene's germline CDR1 is GTSNPN and CDR2 SVGIG (reference sequence). This CDR3 contains 15 residues. CDR3 bases: TGTGCCTGGAGCCCATTGGACAGGGAGACCTACGAGCAGTACTTC. Encoded protein: CAWSPLDRETYEQYF.

The chain combines TRBV7-9 with TRBJ1-5; 10 nucleotides match TRBD1. Germline V gene data show CDR1 as SEHNR and CDR2 as FQNEAQ (reference sequence). Trimming at V came to 4 bases and at J to 4 bases, leaving 1 base not matched to a gene. The CDR3 length is 14 residues. Written as DNA, the CDR3 is TGTGCCAGCAGCTCGGGACAGGGGAATCAGCCCCAGCATTTT. Its protein is CASSSGQGNQPQHF. The entire variable domain, with the rest obtained from reference TRBV7-9 and TRBJ1-5, is as follows: DTGVSQNPRHKITKRGQNVTFRCDPISEHNRLYWYRQTLGQGPEFLTYFQNEAQLEKSRLLSDRFSAERPKGSFSTLEIQRTEQGDSAMYLCASSSGQGNQPQHFGDGTRLSIL.

V usage is TRBV3-1 (or the pseudogene TRBV3-2) and J usage is TRBJ2-4, with 12 bases fitting TRBD2. This CDR3 spans 16 amino acids. Trimming took 3 bases from V and 0 from J; bases not matched to a gene: 0. The germline CDR1 and CDR2 sequences are LGHDT and YNNKEL (reference sequence). The CDR3 bases are TGTGCCAGCAGCCAGACTAGCGGGGGAGCCAAAAACATTCAGTACTTC. Translating it yields CASSQTSGGAKNIQYF.

The chain combines TRBV5-1 with TRBJ2-7; TRBD1 matches 10 bases. The V gene end was trimmed by 4 bases and the J gene end by 4 bases; junction bases not matched to a gene: 11. Germline CDR1 SGHRS, CDR2 YFSETQ. CDR3 length: 16 amino acids. In DNA form, the CDR3 reads TGCGCCAGCAGCCCGTACATGGGACAGGGGCCGTACGAGCAGTACTTC. Its translation: CASSPYMGQGPYEQYF.

This clone has a single count. This chain links TRBV6-4 with TRBJ2-7; 11 nucleotides align to TRBD1. The junction had 3 bases not matched to a gene; V was cut back by 5 bases and J by 6 bases. The germline gives CDR1 MRHNA, CDR2 SNTAGT. The CDR3 has 13 amino acids. In DNA, the CDR3 is TGTGCCAGCAGTTTGGACAGGGGGCTCGAGCAGTACTTC. The encoded protein is CASSLDRGLEQYF.

V gene TRBV10-3 combines with J gene TRBJ1-1; D gene unclear. The CDR3 contains 15 residues. CDR1 is ENHRY, CDR2 SYGVKD, per germline. Trimming cost V 0 bases and J 4 bases, with 12 bases left between them. The CDR3 DNA follows: TGTGCCATCAGTGAGTCGGCGAGCGTTTCCACTGAAGCTTTCTTT. Protein: CAISESASVSTEAFF.

V gene TRBV20-1 combines with J gene TRBJ2-1; D possibly corresponds to TRBD2 (5 bases). The V and J ends lost 6 bases and 7 bases respectively, with 10 bases between them. Per the germline V gene, CDR1 is DFQATT and CDR2 is SNEGSKA (reference sequence). The CDR3 totals 11 residues. The CDR3 sequence: CSAEDRNEQFF. The CDR3, as DNA: TGCAGTGCGGAGGACCGAAATGAGCAGTTCTTC.

This clone was counted a few times. The gene calls are TRBV5-5 and TRBJ1-6; D is ambiguous. Trimming shortened V by 1 base and J by 16 bases, and 9 bases separated the two germline ends. In germline, CDR1 is SGHKS, CDR2 YYEKEE (reference sequence). The CDR3 covers 11 residues. In DNA form, the CDR3 reads TGTGCCAGCAGCTTGCTGCACGCGCTCCACTTT. Its translation: CASSLLHALHF.

The rearrangement uses TRBV5-1 and TRBJ2-2, with D tentatively TRBD1 (6 bases). This CDR3 comprises 16 residues. Looked up from germline, CDR1 is SGHRS and CDR2 is YFSETQ. V dropped 1 base and J dropped 2 bases, with 12 bases sitting between them. DNA for the CDR3: TGCGCCAGCAGCTTGTATACAGGGCGAAACACCGGGGAGCTGTTTTTT. It specifies CASSLYTGRNTGELFF.

The table lists this clone with a few counts. J is TRBJ1-2 and V is TRBV7-9; D remains unclear. There are 12 residues in the CDR3. V lost 3 bases to trimming and J lost 5 bases, with 7 bases between them. Germline CDR1 reads SEHNR; CDR2 reads FQNEAQ (reference sequence). Here the CDR3 reads CASSFDSYGYTF. CDR3 sequence (DNA): TGTGCCAGCAGCTTCGACTCGTATGGCTACACCTTC.

The rearrangement joins TRBV6-2 or TRBV6-3 to TRBJ1-2, with D tentatively TRBD1 (5 bases). Between the trimmed V and J ends, which lost 6 bases and 4 bases, there was a span of 12 bases. This CDR3 spans 13 amino acids. Germline V gives CDR1 MNHEY, CDR2 SVGEGT. The CDR3 DNA sequence: TGTGCCAGCAGCCCTCCAGGGTTCTATGGCTACACCTTC. Its protein is CASSPPGFYGYTF.

The J gene is TRBJ2-1, the V gene TRBV2; the match to TRBD2 covers 7 bases. CDR1 SNHLY and CDR2 FYNNEI come from the germline V gene. CDR3 length equals 14 residues. V was pared by 4 bases and J by 5 bases, with 5 bases of the junction left unmatched. The CDR3 coding sequence is TGTGCCAGCAGTGCCCGGGAGGCCAACAATGAGCAGTTCTTC. Its translation: CASSAREANNEQFF. Drawing the rest from reference TRBV2 and TRBJ2-1, the complete variable domain is EPEVTQTPSHQVTQMGQEVILRCVPISNHLYFYWYRQILGQKVEFLVSFYNNEISEKSEIFDDQFSVERPDGSNFTLKIRSTKLEDSAMYFCASSAREANNEQFFGPGTRLTVL.

DNA of the CDR3: TGTGCCAGTACCACTCTTAACACTGAAGCTTTCTTT. Residues: CASTTLNTEAFF. The chain has TRBV19 and TRBJ1-1; D gene uncertain. Per the germline V gene, CDR1 is LNHDA and CDR2 is SQIVND (reference sequence). The CDR3 extends over 12 amino acids. The V and J ends lost 7 bases and 2 bases respectively, with 8 bases between them.

The chain has TRBV29-1 and TRBJ2-7; 8 bases line up with TRBD2. Germline loops: CDR1 SQVTM, CDR2 ANQGSEA. V gave up 6 bases and J gave up 1 base; unmatched junction bases: 5. The length of the CDR3 is 13 residues. The CDR3 region has the DNA TGCAGCGTCCAGAGCGGGAGATCCTACGAGCAGTACTTC. Encoded protein: CSVQSGRSYEQYF.

Here the CDR3 reads CASSQEAVSSYEQYF. Written as DNA, the CDR3 is TGCGCCAGCAGCCAAGAAGCGGTGAGCTCCTACGAGCAGTACTTC. This chain links TRBV4-1 with TRBJ2-7; D is perhaps TRBD2 (5 bases). The V end lost 0 bases, the J end lost 0 bases, and 9 bases lay between the germline ends. The V gene's germline CDR1 is MGHRA and CDR2 YSYEKL. This CDR3 region has 15 residues.

The genes are TRBV11-2 and TRBJ2-7, with a tentative D call TRBD1 (5 bases). CDR3 size: 16 residues. V lost 6 bases and J lost 0, with 18 bases in between. The germline CDR1 and CDR2 sequences are SGHAT and FQNNGV. The CDR3: CASSSRQTTPSYEQYF. CDR3 coding DNA: TGTGCCAGCAGTTCCCGACAGACCACACCCTCCTACGAGCAGTACTTC.

The chain combines TRBV6-4 with TRBJ2-1; 7 nucleotides agree with TRBD2. Trimming at V came to 0 bases and at J to 2 bases, leaving 1 base not matched to a gene. Germline-derived CDR1 and CDR2 are MRHNA and SNTAGT. The CDR3 has 15 residues. CDR3 protein: CASSDSSGPYNEQFF. DNA for the CDR3: TGTGCCAGCAGTGACTCTAGCGGGCCCTACAATGAGCAGTTCTTC.

This clone was detected ten times or more. This rearrangement joins TRBV3-1 (or the pseudogene TRBV3-2) to TRBJ2-4; the match to TRBD2 covers 7 bases. The CDR3 is 15 amino acids. V gave up 4 bases and J gave up 3 bases; unmatched junction bases: 6. The V gene's germline CDR1 is LGHDT and CDR2 YNNKEL (reference sequence). The CDR3 DNA reads as TGTGCCAGCAGCCCGGGGATAGCGGGCAAAAACATTCAGTACTTC. This gives the protein CASSPGIAGKNIQYF.